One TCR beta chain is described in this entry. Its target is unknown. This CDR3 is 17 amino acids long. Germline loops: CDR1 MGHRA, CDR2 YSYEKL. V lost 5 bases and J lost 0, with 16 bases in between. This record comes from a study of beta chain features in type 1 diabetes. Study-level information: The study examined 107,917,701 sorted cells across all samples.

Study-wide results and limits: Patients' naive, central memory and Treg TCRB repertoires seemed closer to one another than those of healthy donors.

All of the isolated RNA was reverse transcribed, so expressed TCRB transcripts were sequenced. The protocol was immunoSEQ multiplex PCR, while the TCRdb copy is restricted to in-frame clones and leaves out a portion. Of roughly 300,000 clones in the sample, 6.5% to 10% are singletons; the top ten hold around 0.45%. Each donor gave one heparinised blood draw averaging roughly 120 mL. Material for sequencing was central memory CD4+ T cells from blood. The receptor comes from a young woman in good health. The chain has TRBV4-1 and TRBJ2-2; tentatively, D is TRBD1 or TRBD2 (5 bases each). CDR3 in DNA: TGCGCCAGCAGCAGAGGGCAGGGCCTAGCGAACACCGGGGAGCTGTTTTTT. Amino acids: CASSRGQGLANTGELFF.